Listed here are 18 T cell receptor beta chains from one sample, sequenced in a study of blood T cell repertoires in COVID-19. TCRdb's table, derived via immunoSEQ multiplex PCR, lists solely in-frame clones and lacks some. The sample yields around 110,000 clones, 90% seen once. The material sequenced was peripheral blood. These receptors were taken from a human donor with active COVID-19. The donor label of this sample is uncertain.

This chain links TRBV10-1 with TRBJ1-3, with D maybe TRBD1 (6 bases). Looked up from germline, CDR1 is WNHNN and CDR2 is SYGVQD (reference sequence). The CDR3 contains 16 residues. The V end lost 7 bases, the J end lost 0 bases, and 16 bases lay between the germline ends. CDR3 region: CASTFDRYYSGNTIYF. In DNA form, the CDR3 reads TGCGCCAGCACCTTCGACAGGTACTACTCTGGAAACACCATATATTTT.

The rearrangement uses TRBV2 and TRBJ2-5; a weak D match, TRBD2 (6 bases). This CDR3 has 15 residues. CDR1 and CDR2 from the germline V gene are SNHLY and FYNNEI. Trimming removed 3 bases at V and 0 bases at J, with 11 bases between. CDR3 sequence: CASSEVLANQETQYF. The CDR3 region has the DNA TGTGCCAGCAGTGAGGTCCTAGCGAACCAAGAGACCCAGTACTTC.

The chain links TRBV5-4 to TRBJ1-1; 9 bases agree with TRBD1. Germline CDR1 and CDR2: SGHNT and YYREEE (reference sequence). Trimming at V came to 4 bases and at J to 6 bases, leaving 10 bases not matched to a gene. This CDR3 comprises 15 residues. DNA for the CDR3: TGTGCCAGCAGCCGAGGGAACAGGGGGCCGCCTGAAGCTTTCTTT. The encoded protein is CASSRGNRGPPEAFF.

The chain links TRBV30 to TRBJ2-2; D call uncertain. This CDR3 spans 11 amino acids. From germline, CDR1 is GTSNPN and CDR2 SVGIG (reference sequence). The CDR3 sequence is CALVETGELFF. CDR3 DNA: TGTGCGTTGGTTGAGACCGGGGAGCTGTTTTTT.

V gene TRBV5-5 combines with J gene TRBJ1-2; 8 bases are shared with TRBD1. There are 15 residues in the CDR3. The V gene's germline CDR1 is SGHKS and CDR2 YYEKEE (reference sequence). Losses at the gene ends were 1 base for V and 6 bases for J; bases not matched to a gene: 8. The CDR3 DNA follows: TGTGCCAGCAGCTTGAGCAGGGGGCGCGAAGATGGCTACACCTTC. Protein: CASSLSRGREDGYTF.

This chain links TRBV28 with TRBJ2-1; TRBD2 agrees at 7 bases. V lost 3 bases, J lost 6 bases, and 5 bases stayed unmatched. Per germline, CDR1 MDHEN and CDR2 SYDVKM. CDR3 length equals 14 residues. The CDR3 loop is CASSFPTSANEQFF. In DNA form, the CDR3 reads TGTGCCAGCAGTTTCCCAACTAGCGCCAATGAGCAGTTCTTC.

This clone showed up just once. The chain is built from TRBV24-1 and TRBJ2-1, with 9 bases matching TRBD2. V gave up 3 bases and J gave up 7 bases; unmatched junction bases: 9. CDR3 length: 16 residues. Germline V lookup: CDR1 KGHDR, CDR2 SFDVKD. The CDR3 coding sequence is TGTGCCACCAGTGATCCTGGACTAGCGAGTGGGAATGAGCAGTTCTTC. Encoded protein: CATSDPGLASGNEQFF.

The chain is built from TRBV6-5 and TRBJ1-2; 8 bases line up with TRBD1. CDR3 size: 13 residues. Germline CDR1 reads MNHEY; CDR2 reads SVGAGI. After removal of 6 bases from V and 6 bases from J, the junction contained 6 bases not matched to a gene. The CDR3 DNA follows: TGTGCCAGCAGCCGGGGACAGGTGAATGGCTACACCTTC. This codes for CASSRGQVNGYTF.

As concerns this clone: This CDR3 is also generated by other DNA sequences in the sample. The chain recombines TRBV7-2 with TRBJ2-3; D gene ambiguous. Germline values: CDR1 SGHTA, CDR2 FQGNSA. Trimming took 5 bases from V and 6 from J, leaving 9 bases between them. The CDR3 has 12 residues. The CDR3 nucleotides read TGTGCCAGCAGCCCCTACGGGGATACGCAGTATTTT. It yields the protein CASSPYGDTQYF. Full variable domain (missing parts from reference TRBV7-2 and TRBJ2-3): GAGVSQSPSNKVTEKGKDVELRCDPISGHTALYWYRQSLGQGLEFLIYFQGNSAPDKSGLPSDRFSAERTGGSVSTLTIQRTQQEDSAVYLCASSPYGDTQYFGPGTRLTVL.

The J gene is TRBJ1-1, the V gene TRBV28; D uncertain. This CDR3 region has 14 residues. V lost 6 bases to trimming and J lost 1 base, with 12 bases between them. CDR1 and CDR2 from the germline V gene are MDHEN and SYDVKM. CDR3 nucleotide sequence: TGTGCCAGCAGCCTCTCGCGGGGGAACACTGAAGCTTTCTTT. This translates into CASSLSRGNTEAFF.

The J gene is TRBJ2-5, the V gene TRBV5-4; 14 bases are a match to TRBD2. J gave up 1 base and V 2 bases, and 7 bases lay outside the gene matches. The CDR3 is 18 residues long. CDR1 and CDR2 from the germline V gene are SGHNT and YYREEE (reference sequence). CDR3 in amino acids: CASSFRRTSGGTQETQYF. The CDR3 DNA sequence: TGTGCCAGCAGCTTTAGAAGGACTAGCGGGGGGACCCAAGAGACCCAGTACTTC.

The chain carries TRBV11-2 and TRBJ2-3, with unresolved D. CDR1 is SGHAT, CDR2 FQNNGV, per germline. The CDR3 is 14 residues long. The ends were cut back, 1 base at V and 0 bases at J, with 5 bases in the middle. The CDR3 coding sequence is TGTGCCAGCAGCTTAGTCAGTAGCACAGATACGCAGTATTTT. This encodes CASSLVSSTDTQYF.

The CDR3 is CASSWTGVGYGYTF. For the CDR3, the DNA is TGCGCCAGCAGCTGGACAGGGGTGGGATATGGCTACACCTTC. The V gene is TRBV5-1, the J gene TRBJ1-2; 9 bases agree with TRBD1. Trimming at V came to 3 bases and at J to 5 bases, leaving 5 bases not matched to a gene. There are 14 residues in the CDR3. Germline loops: CDR1 SGHRS, CDR2 YFSETQ.

This chain uses TRBV6-6 with TRBJ1-1, with 9 bases lining up with TRBD1. The ends lost 5 bases at V and 4 bases at J; junction bases unmatched: 2. This CDR3 is 13 amino acids long. Germline CDR1 reads MNHNY; CDR2 reads SVGAGI (reference sequence). The CDR3 sequence is CASSRTGVTEAFF. The CDR3 nucleotides read TGTGCCAGCAGTCGGACAGGGGTCACTGAAGCTTTCTTT.

This clone was counted a single time. The DNA of the CDR3 is TGTGCCAGCAGCATAAGACAGGGAGCAGGAAGGGGCTACACCTTC. Its protein product is CASSIRQGAGRGYTF. The V gene is TRBV7-2, the J gene TRBJ1-2; TRBD1 agrees at 7 bases. There are 15 residues in the CDR3. Germline-derived CDR1 and CDR2 are SGHTA and FQGNSA. V lost 5 bases, J lost 8 bases, and 14 bases stayed unmatched.

The rearrangement links TRBV10-3 to TRBJ2-7; perhaps D is TRBD1 or TRBD2 (5 bases each). CDR1 is ENHRY and CDR2 is SYGVKD in the germline V gene. V was cut by 6 bases and J by 3 bases, with 12 bases left in between. The CDR3 length is 13 residues. DNA of the CDR3: TGTGCCATCAGCGAGAGGGGCTACTACGAGCAGTACTTC. This translates into CAISERGYYEQYF.

As regards this clone: Within the sample, other DNA sequences also encode this same CDR3. This chain uses TRBV4-1 with TRBJ2-5, with D perhaps matching TRBD1 (6 bases). In germline, CDR1 is MGHRA, CDR2 YSYEKL. Trimming stripped 1 base from V and 3 bases from J, with 9 bases between. This CDR3 contains 14 residues. CDR3 protein: CASSQVRGEETQYF. CDR3 DNA: TGCGCCAGCAGCCAAGTCAGGGGCGAAGAGACCCAGTACTTC.

The J gene is TRBJ2-5, the V gene TRBV5-5; D possibly corresponds to TRBD1 (6 bases). Per the germline V gene, CDR1 is SGHKS and CDR2 is YYEKEE (reference sequence). The CDR3 extends over 15 amino acids. Trimming shortened V by 1 base and J by 7 bases, and 17 bases separated the two germline ends. CDR3 sequence reads: CASSLTGREGGTQYF. The CDR3 region has the DNA TGTGCCAGCAGCTTGACAGGGAGAGAAGGTGGGACCCAGTACTTC.